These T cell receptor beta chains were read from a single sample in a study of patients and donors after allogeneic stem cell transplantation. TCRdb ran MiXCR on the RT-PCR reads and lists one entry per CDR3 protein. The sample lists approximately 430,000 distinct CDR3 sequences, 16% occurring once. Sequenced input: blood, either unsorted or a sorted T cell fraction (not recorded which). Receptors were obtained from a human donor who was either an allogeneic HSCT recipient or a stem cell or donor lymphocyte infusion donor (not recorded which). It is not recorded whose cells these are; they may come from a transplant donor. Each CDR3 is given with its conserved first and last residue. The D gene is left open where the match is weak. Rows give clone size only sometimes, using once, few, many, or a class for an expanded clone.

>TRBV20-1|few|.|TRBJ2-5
CSARAGPPWETQYF
TGCAGTGCAAGAGCAGGGCCGCCTTGGGAGACCCAGTACTTC
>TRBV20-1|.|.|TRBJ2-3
CSASLGGSTDTQYF
TGCAGTGCTTCCCTAGGGGGGAGCACAGATACGCAGTATTTT
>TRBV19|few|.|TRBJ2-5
CASNPGLGETQYF
TGTGCCAGTAACCCGGGACTTGGGGAGACCCAGTACTTC
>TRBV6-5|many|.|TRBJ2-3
CASSYQGDFTDTQYF
TGTGCCAGCAGTTACCAGGGCGACTTCACAGATACGCAGTATTTT
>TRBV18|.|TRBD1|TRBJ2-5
CASSFTGVQETQYF
TGTGCCAGCTCTTTTACAGGGGTACAAGAGACCCAGTACTTC
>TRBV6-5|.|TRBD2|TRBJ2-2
CASSYFGGTNTGELFF
TGTGCCAGCAGTTACTTCGGGGGGACGAACACCGGGGAGCTGTTTTTT
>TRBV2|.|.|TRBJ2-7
CASRVSSEQYF
TGTGCCAGCAGGGTTAGTTCCGAGCAGTACTTC
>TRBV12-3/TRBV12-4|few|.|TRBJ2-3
CASRVLGAGADTQYF
TGTGCCAGCAGAGTTTTGGGGGCGGGGGCCGATACGCAGTATTTT
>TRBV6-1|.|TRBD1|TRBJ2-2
CASSAKTGLYGELFF
TGTGCCAGCAGTGCGAAGACAGGGCTCTACGGGGAGCTGTTTTTT
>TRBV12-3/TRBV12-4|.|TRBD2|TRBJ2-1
CASSPPHHRTSEQFF
TGTGCCAGCAGTCCCCCCCATCACCGGACTAGTGAGCAGTTCTTC